These T cell receptor beta chains were read from a single sample in a study of molecular identifiers for immune sequencing clone quantification. One entry per CDR3 protein, called by TCRdb with MiXCR from the PCR reads. The table lists about 510,000 distinct CDR3 sequences, roughly 23% of them singletons. The sequenced sample was naive CD8+ T cells from blood, with Jurkat cell RNA spiked in. These receptors all come from a human donor in good health. Some libraries in this study had Jurkat cell RNA spiked in. Each CDR3 is given with its conserved first and last residue. Each record gives: V gene, D gene, clone size, J gene, CDR3 protein, CDR3 DNA. D genes are given only for firm matches. A row's size may be missing; if present it is once, few, many or a size class.

>TRBV15|NA|NA|TRBJ1-4
CATSSVASGTTNGKLFF
TGTGCCACCAGCAGTGTTGCCTCAGGGACAACTAATGGAAAACTGTTTTTT
>TRBV4-1|NA|NA|TRBJ2-7
CASSSSLGRMDERYF
TGCGCCAGCAGCTCCTCTCTGGGACGAATGGACGAGCGGTACTTC
>TRBV7-9|TRBD1|few|TRBJ1-2
CASSSNYRGDNYGYTF
TGTGCCAGCAGCTCAAACTACAGGGGCGATAACTATGGCTACACCTTC
>TRBV6-5|NA|NA|TRBJ2-3
CASSFTPTGSDTQYF
TGTGCCAGCAGTTTCACCCCGACAGGATCAGATACGCAGTATTTT
>TRBV7-2|TRBD1|NA|TRBJ2-7
CASSPRQGVTHEQYF
TGTGCCAGCAGCCCACGACAGGGGGTGACTCACGAGCAGTACTTC
>TRBV30|NA|few|TRBJ2-5
CAWSVSKETQYF
TGTGCCTGGAGTGTCAGCAAAGAGACCCAGTACTTC
>TRBV12-3/TRBV12-4|NA|few|TRBJ1-5
CASSSDRLGNQPQHF
TGTGCCAGCAGTTCCGACAGGTTGGGCAATCAGCCCCAGCATTTT
>TRBV4-1|TRBD1|NA|TRBJ2-7
CASSQLDRPAYEQYF
TGCGCCAGCAGCCAATTGGACAGGCCAGCCTACGAGCAGTACTTC
>TRBV4-3|NA|many|TRBJ2-3
CASSQERGFTDTQYF
TGCGCCAGCAGCCAAGAGCGGGGTTTCACAGATACGCAGTATTTT
>TRBV2|TRBD2|few|TRBJ2-2
CASRFPGLAGGYANTGELFF
TGTGCCAGCAGGTTCCCGGGACTAGCGGGGGGCTACGCGAACACCGGGGAGCTGTTTTTT
>TRBV2|NA|NA|TRBJ2-7
CASIEGLSYEQYF
TGTGCCAGCATTGAAGGATTAAGCTACGAGCAGTACTTC
>TRBV7-9|NA|NA|TRBJ1-4
CASSLAYGGEGEKLFF
TGTGCCAGCAGCTTAGCGTATGGGGGAGAGGGCGAAAAACTGTTTTTT
>TRBV9|NA|many|TRBJ2-5
CASSVVGEAAQETQYF
TGTGCCAGCAGCGTAGTAGGGGAGGCCGCCCAAGAGACCCAGTACTTC
>TRBV7-9|NA|many|TRBJ1-1
CASSPPTGYDTEAFF
TGTGCCAGCAGCCCACCAACAGGGTATGACACTGAAGCTTTCTTT
>TRBV29-1|NA|many|TRBJ2-7
CSVEADSYEQYF
TGCAGCGTTGAAGCTGACAGCTACGAGCAGTACTTC
>TRBV4-3|NA|few|TRBJ1-2
CASSPGAGLKYGYTF
TGCGCCAGCAGCCCTGGGGCAGGGTTGAAGTATGGCTACACCTTC
>TRBV11-2|NA|NA|TRBJ1-1
CASSLGDADMNTEAFF
TGTGCCAGCAGCTTAGGGGATGCAGACATGAACACTGAAGCTTTCTTT
>TRBV6-5|NA|many|TRBJ2-3
CASSYAPGLHTDTQYF
TGTGCCAGCAGTTACGCCCCGGGACTGCACACAGATACGCAGTATTTT
>TRBV28|TRBD2|NA|TRBJ2-2
CASSLRLAGASGSGELFF
TGTGCCAGCAGTTTACGGCTAGCGGGAGCATCAGGGTCCGGGGAGCTGTTTTTT
>TRBV15|NA|few|TRBJ2-1
CATSTDGPKQFF
TGTGCCACCAGCACAGACGGGCCTAAGCAGTTCTTC
>TRBV23-1|NA|few|TRBJ1-4
CASIPDSRANNEKLFF
TGCGCCAGCATTCCGGACAGCAGAGCGAATAATGAAAAACTGTTTTTT
>TRBV2|TRBD2|few|TRBJ2-7
CASSDSGGMGLELF
TGTGCCAGCAGTGATTCGGGGGGCATGGGACTAGAACTGTTC
>TRBV19|NA|few|TRBJ1-2
CARWGYGYTF
TGTGCCAGGTGGGGATATGGCTACACCTTC
>TRBV30|NA|NA|TRBJ2-1
CAWSTPGFPGSEQFF
TGTGCCTGGAGTACACCAGGGTTCCCGGGCAGTGAGCAGTTCTTC
>TRBV20-1|TRBD2|many|TRBJ2-7
CSARGLAGGPAYEQYF
TGCAGTGCTAGGGGGCTAGCGGGAGGGCCAGCCTACGAGCAGTACTTC
>TRBV7-7|NA|many|TRBJ2-4
CASSLEQKTLMAKNIQYF
TGTGCTAGCAGCTTAGAGCAAAAGACCTTGATGGCCAAAAACATTCAGTACTTC
>TRBV19|NA|many|TRBJ2-3
CASSIDLGLPTDTQYF
TGTGCCAGTAGTATAGATCTTGGCCTGCCCACAGATACGCAGTATTTT
>TRBV7-2|TRBD1|NA|TRBJ1-1
CASSLMSAGGTEAFF
TGTGCCAGCAGCTTAATGTCGGCAGGGGGTACTGAAGCTTTCTTT
>TRBV19|TRBD1|NA|TRBJ2-7
CASSSTTGAYEQYF
TGTGCCAGTAGTTCCACGACAGGGGCCTACGAGCAGTACTTC
>TRBV12-3/TRBV12-4|TRBD2|few|TRBJ2-1
CASSLIGAHRLAGSSYNEQFF
TGTGCCAGCAGTTTAATAGGGGCTCACAGACTAGCGGGGAGCTCCTACAATGAGCAGTTCTTC
>TRBV24-1|NA|few|TRBJ1-5
CAASSYSNQPQHF
TGTGCCGCCTCGAGTTATAGCAATCAGCCCCAGCATTTT
>TRBV12-3/TRBV12-4|NA|few|TRBJ1-4
CASSTQGKLFF
TGTGCCAGCAGTACGCAGGGAAAACTGTTTTTT
>TRBV4-3|NA|NA|TRBJ2-1
CASSQGSFSYNEQFF
TGCGCCAGCAGCCAAGGATCTTTCAGCTACAATGAGCAGTTCTTC
>TRBV4-3|TRBD2|few|TRBJ2-2
CASSQWGGNTGELFF
TGCGCCAGCAGCCAATGGGGGGGGAACACCGGGGAGCTGTTTTTT
>TRBV6-2/TRBV6-3|NA|NA|TRBJ2-7
CASSKPGYEQYF
TGTGCCAGCAGTAAGCCGGGATACGAGCAGTACTTC
>TRBV29-1|NA|many|TRBJ1-1
CSVENMNTEAFF
TGCAGCGTTGAGAACATGAACACTGAAGCTTTCTTT
>TRBV12-3/TRBV12-4|NA|few|TRBJ2-7
CASSLANGDEQYF
TGTGCCAGCAGTTTAGCGAACGGGGACGAGCAGTACTTC
>TRBV9|TRBD2|many|TRBJ2-3
CASSVGETSGATDTQYF
TGTGCCAGCAGCGTAGGAGAAACTAGCGGGGCCACAGATACGCAGTATTTT
>TRBV29-1|NA|many|TRBJ2-7
CSVVPGTYEQYF
TGCAGCGTTGTACCTGGGACCTACGAGCAGTACTTC
>TRBV5-1|NA|many|TRBJ2-7
CASSADYPLEQYF
TGCGCCAGCAGCGCGGACTATCCTCTCGAGCAGTACTTC
>TRBV5-4|NA|many|TRBJ1-1
CASSPTGSQAFF
TGTGCCAGCAGCCCAACCGGGAGTCAAGCTTTCTTT
>TRBV5-3|NA|NA|TRBJ2-7
CASSLFGYEQYF
TGTGCCAGCAGCTTGTTTGGCTACGAGCAGTACTTC
>TRBV12-3/TRBV12-4|NA|many|TRBJ2-6
CASRRTDSGANVLTF
TGTGCCAGCAGGCGGACAGACTCTGGGGCCAACGTCCTGACTTTC
>TRBV7-8|TRBD1|NA|TRBJ1-2
CASSSKGQNYGYTF
TGTGCCAGCAGCTCCAAGGGACAGAACTATGGCTACACCTTC
>TRBV29-1|NA|many|TRBJ1-1
CSVDSLSDTEAFF
TGCAGCGTTGACTCCCTGTCTGACACTGAAGCTTTCTTT
>TRBV20-1|TRBD2|few|TRBJ2-5
CSANGAGLQETQYF
TGCAGTGCTAACGGAGCGGGACTCCAAGAGACCCAGTACTTC
>TRBV6-1|NA|many|TRBJ1-1
CASDFRANTEAFF
TGTGCCAGCGATTTCCGGGCCAACACTGAAGCTTTCTTT
>TRBV30|NA|many|TRBJ2-5
CAWSVLGFKETQYF
TGTGCCTGGAGTGTACTGGGGTTCAAAGAGACCCAGTACTTC
>TRBV7-9|NA|NA|TRBJ2-7
CASGTGNTYEQYF
TGTGCCAGCGGCACCGGGAACACCTACGAGCAGTACTTC
>TRBV5-5|TRBD1|many|TRBJ2-6
CASSSKRQGEAGANVLTF
TGTGCCAGCAGTTCTAAAAGACAGGGGGAGGCTGGGGCCAACGTCCTGACTTTC
>TRBV12-3/TRBV12-4|NA|few|TRBJ1-1
CASSGGQGSPEAFF
TGTGCCAGCTCTGGGGGGCAGGGGAGTCCTGAAGCTTTCTTT